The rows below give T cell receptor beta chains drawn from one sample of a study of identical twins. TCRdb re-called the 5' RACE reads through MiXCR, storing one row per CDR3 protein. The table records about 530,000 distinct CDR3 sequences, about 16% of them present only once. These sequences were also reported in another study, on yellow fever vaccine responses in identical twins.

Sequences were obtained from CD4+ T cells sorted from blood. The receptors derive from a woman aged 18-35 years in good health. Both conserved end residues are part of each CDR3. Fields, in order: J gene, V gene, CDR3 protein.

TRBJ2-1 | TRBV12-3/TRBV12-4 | CASSPGLAMAEQFF
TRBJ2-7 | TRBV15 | CATSPHRLAGTYEQYF
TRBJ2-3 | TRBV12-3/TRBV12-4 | CASRGTGFTDTQYF
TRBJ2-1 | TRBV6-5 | CASSYSGPDYNEQFF
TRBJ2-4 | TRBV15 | CATSRDRLALDIQYF
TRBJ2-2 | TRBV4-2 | CASSHIGREKAGELFF
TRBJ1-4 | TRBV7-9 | CASSLGGGANEKLFF
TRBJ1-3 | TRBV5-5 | CASSFWDSGNTIYF
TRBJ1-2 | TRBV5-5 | CASSLGPAGNYGYTF
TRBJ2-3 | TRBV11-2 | CASSLDKNAGGGYSDTQYF
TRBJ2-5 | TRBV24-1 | CATSGGWETQYF
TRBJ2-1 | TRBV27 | CAAGASGGAGEQFF
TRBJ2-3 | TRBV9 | CASSPGDRFTDTQYF
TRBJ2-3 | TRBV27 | CASSIRGLRTGVGDTQYF
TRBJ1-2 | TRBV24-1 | CATRGSSTYGYTF
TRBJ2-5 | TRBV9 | CASSVVGSGSFQETQYF
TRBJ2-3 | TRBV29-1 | CSGGRGTDTQYF
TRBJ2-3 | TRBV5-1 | CASREGFTDTQYF
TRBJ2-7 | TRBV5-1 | CASSLADDPIYEQYF
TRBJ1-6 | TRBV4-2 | CASSQGWDKGSPLHF
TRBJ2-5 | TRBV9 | CASSAFTSGGIRETQYF
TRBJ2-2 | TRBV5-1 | CASSSLAGAYTGELFF
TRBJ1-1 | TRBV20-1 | CSARVHGLDYEAFF
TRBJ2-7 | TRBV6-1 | CASSGSTSGRDEQYF
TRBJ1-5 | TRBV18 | CASSLDPNRQPQHF
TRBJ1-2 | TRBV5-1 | CASSTSTGTAYYGYTF
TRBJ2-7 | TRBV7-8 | CASSLVAGGVSTTYEQYF
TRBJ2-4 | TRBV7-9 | CASSSHGGLAKNIQYF
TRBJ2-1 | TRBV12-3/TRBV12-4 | CASSPPGLAGPNEQFF
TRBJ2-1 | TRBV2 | CASTLAGSSYNEQFF
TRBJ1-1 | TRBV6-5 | CASSYSRGSGTEAFF
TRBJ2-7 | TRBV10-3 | CAISEGFYEQYF
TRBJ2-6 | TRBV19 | CASSMGDRAGANVLTF
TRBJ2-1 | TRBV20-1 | CTLVGQGAGNEQFF
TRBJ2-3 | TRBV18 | CASWTRDGRTDTQYF
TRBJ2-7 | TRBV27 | CASSHLGDRTHEQYF
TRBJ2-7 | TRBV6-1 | CASSELRTGPYEQYF
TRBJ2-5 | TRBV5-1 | CASSTGTQRETQYF
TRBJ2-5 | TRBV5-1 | CASALGTSLGETQYF
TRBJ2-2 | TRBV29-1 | CSADRENTGELFF
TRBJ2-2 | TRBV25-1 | CASNRGSNTGELFF
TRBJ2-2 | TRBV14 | CASSTKFAGDTGELFF
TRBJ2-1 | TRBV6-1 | CASTGSWGEPTGTQGQFF
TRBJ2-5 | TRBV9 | CASSVVEVAETQYF
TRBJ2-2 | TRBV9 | CASSVGPTSGIAGELFF
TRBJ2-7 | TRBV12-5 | CASGEGQVGYEQYF
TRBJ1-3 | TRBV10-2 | CASRDNRLSGNTIYF
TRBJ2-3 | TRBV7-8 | CASSSLTSGSTDTQYF
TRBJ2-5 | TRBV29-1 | CSVRRAQETQYF
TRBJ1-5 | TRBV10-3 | CAYTGGLNQPQHF
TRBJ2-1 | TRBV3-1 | CASSQALAGGWRIGNEQFF
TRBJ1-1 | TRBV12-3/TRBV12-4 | CASSFRGNTEAFF
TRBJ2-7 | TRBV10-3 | CAISGTSGTYEQYF